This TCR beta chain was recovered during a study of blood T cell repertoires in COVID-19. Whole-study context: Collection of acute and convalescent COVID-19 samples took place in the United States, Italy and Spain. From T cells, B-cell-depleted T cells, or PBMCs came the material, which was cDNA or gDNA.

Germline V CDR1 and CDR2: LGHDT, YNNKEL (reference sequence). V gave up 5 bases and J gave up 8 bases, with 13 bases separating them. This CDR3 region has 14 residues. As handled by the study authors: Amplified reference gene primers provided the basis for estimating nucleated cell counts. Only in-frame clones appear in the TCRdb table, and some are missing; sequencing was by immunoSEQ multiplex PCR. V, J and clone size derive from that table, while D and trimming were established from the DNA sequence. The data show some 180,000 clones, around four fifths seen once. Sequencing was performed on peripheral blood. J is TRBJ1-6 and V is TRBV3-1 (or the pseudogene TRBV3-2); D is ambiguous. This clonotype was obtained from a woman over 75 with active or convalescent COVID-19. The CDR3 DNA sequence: TGTGCCAGCAGCTTAGGCGGTTGGGATTCACCCCTCCACTTT. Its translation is CASSLGGWDSPLHF.